This T cell receptor beta chain was recovered during a study of blood T cell repertoires in acute mononucleosis (dated by TCRdb to 2018 to 2021). With respect to the entire study: To capture the primary response, acute-phase samples were obtained within 2 weeks of when symptoms began. In acute infection, YVL-BR-specific cells made up a mean of roughly 2.2% of blood CD8 T cells and GLC-BM-specific cells made up a mean of about 1%. The mean blood EBV load was approximately 4 log10 genome copies per million B cells in acute infection and under 3 at convalescence. The paper's findings and limits, for the study overall: With just three donors in the cohort, the group averages were based on very few individuals. Low acute-to-convalescent clonotype overlap might partly reflect sampling error, because only a fraction of each donor's blood was analyzed. In TCR repertoire selection for BRLF1 (YVL-BR), TCRalpha CDR3 motifs took on a dominant role, whereas TCRbeta played only a minimal one. Just around 8.3% of the unique acute clonotypes remained in convalescence, but these persisting clonotypes accounted for most of the response, and new, diverse de novo clonotypes seemingly replaced the other acute clonotypes.

Total RNA from at least 9,500 sorted tetramer+ CD8 T cells was reverse transcribed into cDNA for TCR profiling. PCR amplification of CDR3 regions used primers annealing to V and J regions and added unique molecular identifiers so that templates could be tracked. Profiling of the TCRalpha and TCRbeta chains was done on the immunoSEQ platform, including the sequencing and error-correction standards of that platform. The published analysis was carried out like this. Clonal copy numbers were corrected for sequencing and PCR errors, and CDR3s were defined according to IMGT conventions. Analysis was limited to productive rearrangements and used immunoSEQ Analyzer versions 2.0 and 3.0, and gene-pairing frequencies were further processed in Microsoft Excel. Circos plots were used to visualize V-J pairings, and MEME together with a custom motifSearch program was used to find CDR3 motifs. The OLGA algorithm was used to calculate the probability of generation of TCR sequences. Clonotypes found at both visits were termed persistent, clonotypes found only in the acute phase were termed nonpersistent, and clonotypes found only at convalescence were termed de novo. Any amino acid clonotype used by more than one donor was defined as a public TCR. What TCRdb holds here is the immuneACCESS table cut down to in-frame rearrangements. Part of the clones is not present; checked against another copy, under half of the missing clones reflect an unresolved V gene, and the others are unexplained. V and J calls and clone size are given by that table; D and trimming were obtained from the DNA. The table for this sample lists just over 2,000 clones; 25% to 30% of them were counted only once. The ten biggest clones cover approximately 67% of the sample.

In its sample, this clone was seen many times. Base qualities were left out, and no much larger clone turns up one base away. The time point label on this specimen signifies: acute infectious mononucleosis, at clinical presentation within 2 weeks of symptom onset (visit 1). Over the course of primary infection, this study followed CD8 T cell responses against two immunodominant EBV epitopes, BRLF1 109 (YVL-BR) and BMLF1 280 (GLC-BM). Primary EBV infection was indicated by a positive serum heterophile antibody test and EBV viral capsid antigen-specific IgM. Magnetic positive selection (MACS) was first used to enrich total CD8 T cells from PBMCs. A FACSAria III was used to sort live CD3+ CD8+ tetramer+ cells to over 90% purity. A PE-conjugated tetramer loaded with the BRLF1 109-117 peptide was used to sort the cells. Directly ex vivo after tetramer sorting, the TCR repertoires of EBV epitope-specific CD8 T cells were deep-sequenced at acute infection and at convalescence. The donors were three individuals between about 18 and 29 years old who had clinical acute infectious mononucleosis along with laboratory evidence of primary EBV infection. Heparinized peripheral blood was drawn at clinical presentation with mononucleosis symptoms and again about 6 months later. Ficoll-Paque density gradient centrifugation was used to isolate PBMCs.

For CDR1 and CDR2, the germline V gene lists MRHNA and SNTAGT. The junction shows trimming of 2 bases on V and 15 bases on J, and the gene matches do not reach 6 bases of it. Reading from cysteine to phenylalanine, the CDR3 counts 12 amino acids. The read is trimmed to its CDR3 DNA, 36 bases read in frame from base 1. The chain is encoded by TRBV6-4 joined to TRBJ2-1, and TRBD2 aligns with 8 junction nucleotides. The clonotype was recovered from a man aged 18 to 30 with infectious mononucleosis caused by EBV. This material consisted of EBV YVL epitope tetramer+ CD8+ T cells sorted from PBMCs, taken during acute infectious mononucleosis. The label giving this sample's cell subset or site can be read as: CD8 T cells binding a tetramer with EBV BRLF1 109-117 peptide (YVL-BR). The nucleotide sequence is TGTGCCAGCAGTGACGTCGGGACTAGTAGGTTCTTC. Its product reads: CASSDVGTSRFF.